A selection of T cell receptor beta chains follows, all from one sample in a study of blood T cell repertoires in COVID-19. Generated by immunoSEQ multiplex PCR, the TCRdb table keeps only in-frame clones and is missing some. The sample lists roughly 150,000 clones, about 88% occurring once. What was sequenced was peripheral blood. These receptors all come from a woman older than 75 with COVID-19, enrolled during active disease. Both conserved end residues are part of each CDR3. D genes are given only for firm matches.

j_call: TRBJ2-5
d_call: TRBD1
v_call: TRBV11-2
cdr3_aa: CASSLQGAGETQYF

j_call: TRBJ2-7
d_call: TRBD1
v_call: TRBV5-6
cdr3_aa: CASSLPGTGGAYEQYF

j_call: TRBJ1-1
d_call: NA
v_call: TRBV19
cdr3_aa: CASSIVIGQGNTEAFF

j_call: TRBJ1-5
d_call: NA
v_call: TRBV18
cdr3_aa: CASSPVGGGNQPQHF

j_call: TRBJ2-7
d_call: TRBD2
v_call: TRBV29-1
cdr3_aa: CSVAELAGSTGEQYF

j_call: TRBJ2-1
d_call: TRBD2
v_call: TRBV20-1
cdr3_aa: CSASNSGRTSGNEQFF

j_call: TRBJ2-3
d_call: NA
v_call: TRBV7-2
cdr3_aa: CASSLGLAGDTQYF

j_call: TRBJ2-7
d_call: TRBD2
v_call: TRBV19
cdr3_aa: CASSVRLAETYEQYF

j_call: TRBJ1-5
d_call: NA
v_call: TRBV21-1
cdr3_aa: CASRTDRSNQPQHF

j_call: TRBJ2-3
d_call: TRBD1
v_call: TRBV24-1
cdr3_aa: CATGQGSTDTQYF

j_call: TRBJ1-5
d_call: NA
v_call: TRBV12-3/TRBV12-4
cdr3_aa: CASSPVGQPQHF

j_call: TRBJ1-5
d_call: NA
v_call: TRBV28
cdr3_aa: CASISVVEEQNSNQPQHF

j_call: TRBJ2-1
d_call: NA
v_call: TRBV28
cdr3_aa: CASSSWTQQFF

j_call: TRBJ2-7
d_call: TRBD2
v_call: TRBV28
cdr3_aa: CASSSGTSGIYEQYF

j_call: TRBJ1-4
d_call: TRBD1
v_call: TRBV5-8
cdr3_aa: CASSAGQGTATNEKLFF

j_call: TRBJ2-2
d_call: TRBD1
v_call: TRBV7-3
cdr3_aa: CASRQTGATGELFF

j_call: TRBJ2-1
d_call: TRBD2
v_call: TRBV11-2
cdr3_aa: CASSLDSVVGLPNNEQFF

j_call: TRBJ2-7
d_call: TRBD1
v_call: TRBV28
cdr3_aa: CASSVLLSGTGTYEQYF

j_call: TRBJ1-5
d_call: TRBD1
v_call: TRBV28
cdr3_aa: CASSTGQRNQPQHF

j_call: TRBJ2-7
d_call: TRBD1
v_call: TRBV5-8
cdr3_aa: CASRRRDRSSYEQYF

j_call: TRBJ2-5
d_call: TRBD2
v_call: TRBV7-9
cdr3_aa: CASSLVTGGYQETQYF

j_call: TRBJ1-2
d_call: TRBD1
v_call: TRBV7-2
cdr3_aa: CASSIPGTGRYGYTF

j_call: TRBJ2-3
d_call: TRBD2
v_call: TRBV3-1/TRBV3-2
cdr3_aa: CASSLRDASGSTDTQYF

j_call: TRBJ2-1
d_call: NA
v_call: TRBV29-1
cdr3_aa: CSVAGSNEQFF

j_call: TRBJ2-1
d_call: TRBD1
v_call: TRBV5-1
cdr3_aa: CASSPGGQASSYNEQFF

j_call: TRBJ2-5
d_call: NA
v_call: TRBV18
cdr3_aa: CASSPPSPSQETQYF

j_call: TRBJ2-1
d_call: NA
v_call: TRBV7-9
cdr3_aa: CASSLALAEYNEQFF

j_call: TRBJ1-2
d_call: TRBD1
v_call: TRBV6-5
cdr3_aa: CASSPGTGVSF

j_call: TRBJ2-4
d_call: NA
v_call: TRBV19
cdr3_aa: CASSIDNRGNIQYF

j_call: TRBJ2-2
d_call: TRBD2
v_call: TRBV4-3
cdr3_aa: CASSQNKIAAGGNTGELFF

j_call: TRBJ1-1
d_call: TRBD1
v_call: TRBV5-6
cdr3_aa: CASSLDDRGNTEAFF

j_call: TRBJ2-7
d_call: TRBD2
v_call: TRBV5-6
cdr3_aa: CASNRALAGGSVEQYF

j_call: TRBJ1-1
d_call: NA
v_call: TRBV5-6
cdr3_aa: CASSLVGPGTEAFF

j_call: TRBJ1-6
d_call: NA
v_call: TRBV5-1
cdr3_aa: CASSLEGFSPLHF

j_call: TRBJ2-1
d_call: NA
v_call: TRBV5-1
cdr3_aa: CASAPSGSYNEQFF

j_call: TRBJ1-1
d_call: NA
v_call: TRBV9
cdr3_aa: CASSGRDGFAEAFF

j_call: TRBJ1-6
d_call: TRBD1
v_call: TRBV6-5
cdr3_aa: CASRQGANYDSPLHF

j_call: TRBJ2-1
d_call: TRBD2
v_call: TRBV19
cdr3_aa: CASSMSLAGKSGQFF